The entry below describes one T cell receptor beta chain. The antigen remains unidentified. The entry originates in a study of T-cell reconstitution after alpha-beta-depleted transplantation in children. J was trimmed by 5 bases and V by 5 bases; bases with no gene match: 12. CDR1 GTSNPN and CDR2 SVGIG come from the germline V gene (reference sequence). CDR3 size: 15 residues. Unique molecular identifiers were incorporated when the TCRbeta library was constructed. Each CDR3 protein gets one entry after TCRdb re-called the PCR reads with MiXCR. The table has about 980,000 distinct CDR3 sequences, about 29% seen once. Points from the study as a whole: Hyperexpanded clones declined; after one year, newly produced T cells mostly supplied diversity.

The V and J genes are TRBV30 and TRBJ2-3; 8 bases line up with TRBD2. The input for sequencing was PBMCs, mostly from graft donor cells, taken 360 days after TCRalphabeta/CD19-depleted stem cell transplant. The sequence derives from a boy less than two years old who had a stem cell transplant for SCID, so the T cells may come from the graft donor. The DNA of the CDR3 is TGTGCCTGGGGCCTTGGACGGGGGGGCCGAGATACGCAGTATTTT. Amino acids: CAWGLGRGGRDTQYF.